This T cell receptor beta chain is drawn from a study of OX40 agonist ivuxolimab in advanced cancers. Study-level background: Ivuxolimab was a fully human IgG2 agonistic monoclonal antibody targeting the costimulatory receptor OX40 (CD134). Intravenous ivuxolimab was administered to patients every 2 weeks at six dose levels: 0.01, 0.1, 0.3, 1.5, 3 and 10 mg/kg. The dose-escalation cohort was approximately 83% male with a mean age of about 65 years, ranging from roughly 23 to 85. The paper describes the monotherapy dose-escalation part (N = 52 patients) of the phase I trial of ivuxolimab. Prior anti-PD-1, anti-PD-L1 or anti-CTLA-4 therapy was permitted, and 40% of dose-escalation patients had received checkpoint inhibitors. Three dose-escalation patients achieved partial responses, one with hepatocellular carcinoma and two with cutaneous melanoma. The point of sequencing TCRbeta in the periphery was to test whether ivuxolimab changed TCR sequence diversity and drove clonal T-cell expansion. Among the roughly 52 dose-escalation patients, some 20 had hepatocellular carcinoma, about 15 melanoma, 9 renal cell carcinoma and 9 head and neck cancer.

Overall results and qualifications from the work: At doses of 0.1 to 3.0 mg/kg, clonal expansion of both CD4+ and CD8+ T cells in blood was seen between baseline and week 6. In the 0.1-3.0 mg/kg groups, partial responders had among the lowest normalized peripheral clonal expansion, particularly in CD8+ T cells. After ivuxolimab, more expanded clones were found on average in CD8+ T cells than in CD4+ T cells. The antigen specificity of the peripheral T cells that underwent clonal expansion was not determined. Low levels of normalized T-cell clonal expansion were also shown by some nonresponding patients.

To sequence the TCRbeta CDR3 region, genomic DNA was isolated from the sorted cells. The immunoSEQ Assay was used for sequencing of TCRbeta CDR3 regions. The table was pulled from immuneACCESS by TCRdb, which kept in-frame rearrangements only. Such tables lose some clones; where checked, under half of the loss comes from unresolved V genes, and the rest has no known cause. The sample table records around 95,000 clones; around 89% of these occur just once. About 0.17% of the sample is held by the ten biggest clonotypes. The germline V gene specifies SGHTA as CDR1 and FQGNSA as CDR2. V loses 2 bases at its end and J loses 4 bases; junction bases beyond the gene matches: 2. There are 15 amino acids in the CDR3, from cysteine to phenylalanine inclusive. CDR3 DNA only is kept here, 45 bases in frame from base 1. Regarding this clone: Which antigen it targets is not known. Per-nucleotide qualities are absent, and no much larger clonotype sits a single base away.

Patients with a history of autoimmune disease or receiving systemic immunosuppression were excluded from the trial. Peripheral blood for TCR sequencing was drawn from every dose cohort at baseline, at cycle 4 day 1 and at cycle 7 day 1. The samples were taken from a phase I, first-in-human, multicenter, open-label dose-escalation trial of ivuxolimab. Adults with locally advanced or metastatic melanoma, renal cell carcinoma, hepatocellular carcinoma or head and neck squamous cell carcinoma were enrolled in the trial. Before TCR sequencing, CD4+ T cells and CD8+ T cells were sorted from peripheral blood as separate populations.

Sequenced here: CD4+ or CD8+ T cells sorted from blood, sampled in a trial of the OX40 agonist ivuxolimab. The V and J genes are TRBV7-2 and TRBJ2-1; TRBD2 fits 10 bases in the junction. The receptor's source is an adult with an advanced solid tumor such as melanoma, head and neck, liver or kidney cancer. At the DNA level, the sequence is TGTGCCAGCAGCTTACTAGCGGGGGCGTACAATGAGCAGTTCTTC. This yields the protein CASSLLAGAYNEQFF.